These T cell receptor beta chains were read from a single sample in a study of chemoradiotherapy in HPV16-positive cancers. The assay was immunoSEQ multiplex PCR, and TCRdb's table has in-frame clones only and misses some. The data contain 7,300 or so clones, about four fifths of them singletons. The starting material was blood, obtained from a patient who underwent chemoradiotherapy. All receptors derive from a human donor with HPV-associated anogenital cancer. Both conserved end residues are part of each CDR3. A D gene is named only where the DNA matches it firmly. Size is omitted from some rows. Given values are once, few, many or a class for expanded clones.

v_gene	j_gene	d_gene	abundance	CDR3nt	CDR3aa
TRBV5-6	TRBJ1-5	NA	NA	TGTGCCAGCAGCTTATCCGGGATTTGGGGACAGCCCCAGCATTTT	CASSLSGIWGQPQHF
TRBV6-5	TRBJ2-7	TRBD1	NA	TGTGCCAGCAGTTCAGGGACAGCAGTCTACGAGCAGTACTTC	CASSSGTAVYEQYF
TRBV4-2	TRBJ1-5	NA	NA	TGTGCCAGCAGCCAAGATATCGGGTCCCATCAGCCCCAGCATTTT	CASSQDIGSHQPQHF
TRBV5-5	TRBJ2-1	NA	NA	TGTGCCAGCAGCGCAGGTAGCTTATTACGGGGAGATGAGCAGTTCTTC	CASSAGSLLRGDEQFF
TRBV5-1	TRBJ1-4	NA	NA	TGCGCCAGCAGCTTGGGTATGGGGGCTGCTGGTGAAAAACTGTTTTTT	CASSLGMGAAGEKLFF
TRBV15	TRBJ1-2	NA	NA	TGTGCCACCAGCAGAGAAGATGGCAGGGCAGATGGCTACACCTTC	CATSREDGRADGYTF
TRBV5-4	TRBJ2-2	TRBD1	NA	TGTGCCAGCGGACAGGGGATTGATAACACCGGGGAGCTGTTTTTT	CASGQGIDNTGELFF
TRBV19	TRBJ1-1	NA	NA	TGTGCCAGTACCGACGTCTTTGGGAACACTGAAGCTTTCTTT	CASTDVFGNTEAFF
TRBV5-1	TRBJ1-5	NA	NA	TGCGCCAGCAGCTTGGGCGACATGGGAGAGAGCCAGCCCCAGCATTTT	CASSLGDMGESQPQHF
TRBV6-1	TRBJ1-3	NA	NA	TGTGCCAGCGTCGCGGGAGGGTTCTCTGGAAACACCATATATTTT	CASVAGGFSGNTIYF
TRBV9	TRBJ2-4	NA	once	TGTGCCAGCAGCCCCCACACCGGGGCTGACATTCAGTACTTC	CASSPHTGADIQYF
TRBV5-5	TRBJ1-4	TRBD1	NA	TGTGCCAGCAGCTCGACCGGGACAGCGCACGAAAAACTGTTTTTT	CASSSTGTAHEKLFF
TRBV5-1	TRBJ1-3	NA	NA	TGCGCCAGCCGACCAGGGGCTGGAAACACCATATATTTT	CASRPGAGNTIYF
TRBV10-3	TRBJ2-4	TRBD1	NA	TGTGCCATCAGTGAGTCGGGACAGTCCCTAGCCAAAAACATTCAGTACTTC	CAISESGQSLAKNIQYF
TRBV4-2	TRBJ1-1	NA	NA	TGTGCCAGCAGCCAAGATCGGGCGGGGCGATTGGGTAGGGGAACTGAAGCTTTCTTT	CASSQDRAGRLGRGTEAFF
TRBV14	TRBJ1-4	NA	NA	TGTGCCAGCAGCCAAGAGTTAGGGTCAAAACTGTTTTTT	CASSQELGSKLFF
TRBV9	TRBJ1-3	NA	NA	TGTGCCAGCCGGGGTACCTCTGGAAACACCATATATTTT	CASRGTSGNTIYF
TRBV6-6	TRBJ2-4	TRBD1	NA	TGTGCCAGCAAAGGACAGGGGCGAGACAAAAACATTCAGTACTTC	CASKGQGRDKNIQYF
TRBV27	TRBJ2-7	NA	NA	TGTGCCAGCAGTTGGGGCGCTACCTACGAGCAGTACTTC	CASSWGATYEQYF
TRBV4-2	TRBJ2-7	TRBD2	once	TGTGCCAGACGCCCTCTAGCGGGGGGGCTAAGATGCGAGCAGTACTTC	CARRPLAGGLRCEQYF
TRBV5-1	TRBJ2-7	TRBD1	NA	TGCGCCAGCAGCTTGGGCTTCCCGGGACAGGGAACCTACGAGCAGTACTTC	CASSLGFPGQGTYEQYF
TRBV2	TRBJ2-5	NA	NA	TGTGCCAGCAGGCGAGAGACCCAGTACTTC	CASRRETQYF
TRBV7-6	TRBJ2-7	TRBD2	once	TGTGCCAGCAGCCCACTAGCGGGGATAAGCTCCTACGAGCAGTACTTC	CASSPLAGISSYEQYF
TRBV7-6	TRBJ1-3	TRBD1	NA	TGTGCCAGCAGCTTAGGTCAGGGGGCCGGAAACACCATATATTTT	CASSLGQGAGNTIYF
TRBV5-1	TRBJ1-4	NA	NA	TGCGCCAGCAGCCGGCAGAATGAAAAACTGTTTTTT	CASSRQNEKLFF
TRBV28	TRBJ1-4	NA	NA	TGTGCCACCGGGAATGAAAAACTGTTTTTT	CATGNEKLFF
TRBV4-3	TRBJ1-6	NA	NA	TGCGCCAGCAGCCAAGTTGGGTACGGGGGGGGTTCACCCCTCCACTTT	CASSQVGYGGGSPLHF
TRBV27	TRBJ2-6	NA	NA	TGTGCCAGCAGTCCCCGGGGGAGGGGGGCTGGGGCCAACGTCCTGACTTTC	CASSPRGRGAGANVLTF
TRBV2	TRBJ2-3	TRBD1	NA	TGTGCCAGCAGTCGGACAGGGGCTTTCACAGATACGCAGTATTTT	CASSRTGAFTDTQYF
TRBV7-9	TRBJ2-7	TRBD1	once	TGTGCCAGATATAAACCGGGACAGGAAAGGGTCGAGCAGTACTTC	CARYKPGQERVEQYF
TRBV5-1	TRBJ2-1	TRBD2	NA	TGCGCCAGCAGCTTGTGGGGGGGAGAGGATGAGCAGTTCTTC	CASSLWGGEDEQFF
TRBV29-1	TRBJ2-7	NA	once	TGCAGCGTCTTGGGGTCCTACGAGCAGTACTTC	CSVLGSYEQYF
TRBV5-4	TRBJ2-1	TRBD2	NA	TGTGCCAGCAGGCCCACTAGCGGAAGCTCCTACAATGAGCAGTTCTTC	CASRPTSGSSYNEQFF
TRBV6-4	TRBJ1-1	NA	NA	TGTGCCAGCAGGGACCCATCCGGGGGTTCTTCTGAAGCTTTCTTT	CASRDPSGGSSEAFF
TRBV5-6	TRBJ2-7	NA	NA	TGTGCCAGCAGCTTGTATTTCCTAGTAGGCCGGAATTCCTACGAGCAGTACTTC	CASSLYFLVGRNSYEQYF
TRBV14	TRBJ2-7	TRBD2	NA	TGTGCCAGCAGCCCGGGACTAGCGGGGGCCTACGAGCAGTACTTC	CASSPGLAGAYEQYF
TRBV6-1	TRBJ2-1	TRBD2	NA	TGTGCCAGCAGTGAATTACTAGCGGGGGACCCTTACAATGAGCAGTTCTTC	CASSELLAGDPYNEQFF
TRBV7-2	TRBJ1-1	TRBD1	NA	TGTGCCAGCAGCCCCGGACAGGGGGGGGACACTGAAGCTTTCTTT	CASSPGQGGDTEAFF
TRBV7-9	TRBJ1-3	NA	few	TGTGCCAGCATCCCTCCCCGACAGGCTGTTTACTCTGGAAACACCATATATTTT	CASIPPRQAVYSGNTIYF
TRBV29-1	TRBJ1-2	TRBD1	NA	TGCAGCGTTGAGCGGACAGGGGTCCATGGCTACACCTTC	CSVERTGVHGYTF
TRBV19	TRBJ2-5	NA	NA	TGTGCCAGTAGTATTAGGGGACAAATAAGAGAGACCCAGTACTTC	CASSIRGQIRETQYF
TRBV5-1	TRBJ1-5	NA	NA	TGCGCCAGCAGCTTGGGGGAGTTTGAGAATCAGCCCCAGCATTTT	CASSLGEFENQPQHF